This T cell receptor beta chain was observed in a study of blood T cells in healthy people across ages. Study background: Per two T cells, about one barcoded beta molecule was captured through template switching.

This clonotype was found many times. Healthy Caucasian individuals from Russia aged 6 to 90 served as donors. Through a sample-barcoded 5' primer and a J-beta primer mix, a second PCR was run for roughly 7 to 11 cycles. TCRdb re-derived calls from the 5' RACE reads in MiXCR, one entry per CDR3 protein. The data hold 850,000 or so distinct CDR3 sequences, with under 35% observed a single time. The sample was blood. The TCR originated in a woman of 80 years or more in good health.

The CDR3 DNA reads TGTGCCATCGGACAGGGAATGTACGAGCAGTACTTC. This encodes CAIGQGMYEQYF. The genes are TRBV10-3 and TRBJ2-7, with 8 bases identical to TRBD1. V was pared by 8 bases and J by 4 bases, with 4 bases of the junction left unmatched. Germline V gene lookup returns CDR1 ENHRY and CDR2 SYGVKD. This CDR3 has 12 amino acids.